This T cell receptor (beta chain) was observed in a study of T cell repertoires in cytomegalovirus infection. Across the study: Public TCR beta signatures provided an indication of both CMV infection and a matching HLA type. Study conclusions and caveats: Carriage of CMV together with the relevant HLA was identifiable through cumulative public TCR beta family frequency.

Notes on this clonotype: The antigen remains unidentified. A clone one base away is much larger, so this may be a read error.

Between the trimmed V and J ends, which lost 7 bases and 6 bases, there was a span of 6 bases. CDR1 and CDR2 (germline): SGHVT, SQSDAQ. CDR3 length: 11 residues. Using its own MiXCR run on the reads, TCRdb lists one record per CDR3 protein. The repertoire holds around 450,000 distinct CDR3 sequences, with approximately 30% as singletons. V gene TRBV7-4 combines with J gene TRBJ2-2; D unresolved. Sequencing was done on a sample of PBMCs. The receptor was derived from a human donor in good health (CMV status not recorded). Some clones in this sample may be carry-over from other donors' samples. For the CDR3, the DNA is TGTGCCAGCAAGCGTGCCGGGGAGCTGTTTTTT. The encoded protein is CASKRAGELFF.